The clone carrying this T cell receptor beta chain was counted between two and nine times. The study recruited people aged about 18 to 89 years across roughly 23 US areas. This entry belongs to a study of blood T cell repertoires in COVID-19. Study details: In each case, the material was cDNA or gDNA derived from T cells, B-cell-depleted T cells, or PBMCs.

The V segment lost 1 base and the J segment 3 bases; nucleotides outside the gene matches: 4. Germline assignment: CDR1 MNHEY and CDR2 SVGAGI. The CDR3 runs 15 residues. Clones were sequenced by immunoSEQ multiplex PCR, and TCRdb holds only the in-frame ones, with some missing. The sample records about 430,000 clones, around nine tenths being singletons. This clonotype originated in a woman younger than 30 who had been exposed to COVID-19. Material: PBMCs or T cells enriched from blood (not recorded which). This sequence joins TRBV6-5 and TRBJ1-2; 8 bases agree with TRBD1. CDR3 bases: TGTGCCAGCAGTTACTGGACAGGGTCGGACTATGGCTACACCTTC. This translates into CASSYWTGSDYGYTF.